This T cell receptor (beta chain) is from a study of TIL therapy for anti-PD-1-resistant metastatic lung cancer. As for the study in general: Most patients had lung adenocarcinoma.

The time point was: pre-treatment sample, taken before nivolumab and TIL therapy. The libraries were made with immunoSEQ v3. Clones were read by immunoSEQ multiplex PCR, and TCRdb kept only the in-frame ones, dropping some. The repertoire includes about 21,000 clones, 60% to 85% of them detected once, and under 7.5% sits in the top ten. The germline V and J ends were trimmed by 3 bases and 2 bases, with 5 bases remaining between them. CDR3 size: 12 residues. Looked up from germline, CDR1 is SEHNR and CDR2 is FQNEAQ (reference sequence). This TCR was recovered from a person between 25 and 79 years old with non-small cell lung cancer. The specimen comprised blood, sampled at baseline. This sequence joins TRBV7-9 and TRBJ2-7; the D gene is possibly TRBD1 (5 bases). Here the CDR3 reads CASSLDTYEQYF. In nucleotides, the CDR3 is TGTGCCAGCAGCTTGGACACCTACGAGCAGTACTTC.